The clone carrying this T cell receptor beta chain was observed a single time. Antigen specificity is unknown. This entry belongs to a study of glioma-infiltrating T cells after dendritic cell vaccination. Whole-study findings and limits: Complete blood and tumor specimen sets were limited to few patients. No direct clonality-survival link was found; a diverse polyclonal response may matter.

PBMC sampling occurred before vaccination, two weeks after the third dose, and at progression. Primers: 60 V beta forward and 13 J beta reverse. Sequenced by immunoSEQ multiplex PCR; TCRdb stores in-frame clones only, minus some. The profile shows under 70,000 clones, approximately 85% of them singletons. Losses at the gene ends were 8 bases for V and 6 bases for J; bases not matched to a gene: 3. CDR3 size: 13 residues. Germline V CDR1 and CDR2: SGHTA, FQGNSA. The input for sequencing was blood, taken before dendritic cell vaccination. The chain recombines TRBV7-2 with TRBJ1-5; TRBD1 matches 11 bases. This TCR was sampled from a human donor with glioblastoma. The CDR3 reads CASGQGARQPQHF. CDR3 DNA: TGTGCCAGCGGACAGGGGGCACGTCAGCCCCAGCATTTT.